This T cell receptor beta chain is drawn from a study of T cells in Graves' hyperthyroidism and ophthalmopathy. Aged 18 to 65, the patients had hyperthyroidism that was newly diagnosed and had lasted under 2 months. Germline V gives CDR1 DFQATT, CDR2 SNEGSKA (reference sequence). The CDR3 extends over 12 amino acids. Trimming cost V 6 bases and J 7 bases; bases outside gene matches: 6. Template material for amplifying TCR beta CDR3 regions consisted of RNA transcripts. HTBI primers drove first-round RT-PCR of the TCR CDR3. Using its own MiXCR run on the multiplex PCR reads, TCRdb lists one record per CDR3 protein. The data contain about 840,000 distinct CDR3 sequences, around 38% of them singletons.

The chain couples TRBV20-1 to TRBJ1-5, with 7 nucleotides matching TRBD1. This clonotype was sampled from a man aged 18 to 30 with Graves' hyperthyroidism. The specimen sequenced was blood. DNA of the CDR3: TGCAGTGCGGGGACAGAGCACCAGCCCCAGCATTTT. It encodes CSAGTEHQPQHF.